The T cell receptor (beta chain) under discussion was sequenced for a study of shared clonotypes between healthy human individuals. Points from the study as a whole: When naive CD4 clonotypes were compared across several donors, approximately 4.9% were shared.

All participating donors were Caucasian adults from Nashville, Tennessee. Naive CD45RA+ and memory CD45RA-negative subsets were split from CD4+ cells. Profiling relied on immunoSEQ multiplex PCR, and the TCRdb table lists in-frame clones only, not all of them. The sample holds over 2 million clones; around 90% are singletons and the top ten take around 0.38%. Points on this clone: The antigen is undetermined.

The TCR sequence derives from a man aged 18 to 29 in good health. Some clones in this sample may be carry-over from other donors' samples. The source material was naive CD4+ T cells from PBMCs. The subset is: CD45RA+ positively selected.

The CDR3 DNA reads as TGTGCCAGCAGCCCCGGGGTGGGCGGAGATACGCAGTATTTT. It codes for CASSPGVGGDTQYF. The rearrangement joins TRBV21-1 to TRBJ2-3; TRBD2, the table's D call, was not compared with the DNA. TRBV21-1 is labeled a pseudogene. CDR3 length: 14 amino acids.